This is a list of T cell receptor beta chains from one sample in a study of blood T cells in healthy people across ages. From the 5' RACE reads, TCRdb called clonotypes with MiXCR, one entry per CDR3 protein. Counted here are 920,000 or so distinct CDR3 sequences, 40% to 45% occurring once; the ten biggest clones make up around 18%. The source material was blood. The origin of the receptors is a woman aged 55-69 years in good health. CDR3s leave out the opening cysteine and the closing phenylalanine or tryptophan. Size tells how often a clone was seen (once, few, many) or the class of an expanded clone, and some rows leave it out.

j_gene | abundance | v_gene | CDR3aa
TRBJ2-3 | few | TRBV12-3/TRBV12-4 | ASTFTGNTDTQY
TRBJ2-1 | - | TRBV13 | ASSSYTLAGGTDEQF
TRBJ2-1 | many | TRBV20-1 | SARGLSSGDSYNEQF
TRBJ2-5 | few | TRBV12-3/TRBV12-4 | ASSRGLDEGTQY
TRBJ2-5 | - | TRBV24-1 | ATSDIGHFEETQY
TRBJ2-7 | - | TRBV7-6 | ASSPHRHEQY
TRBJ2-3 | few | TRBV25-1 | ASSPIGRGKTDTQY
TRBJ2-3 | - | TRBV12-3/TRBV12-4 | AGSPRDVSTDTQY
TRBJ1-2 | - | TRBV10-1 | ASSPDPQHGYT
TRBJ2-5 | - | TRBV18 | ASSLEDRGSETQY
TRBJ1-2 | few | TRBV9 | ASSVEVGYGYT
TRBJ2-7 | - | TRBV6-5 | ASSRDQTYEQY
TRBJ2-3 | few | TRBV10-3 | AIARDRGHTDTQY
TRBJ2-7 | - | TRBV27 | ASSILNEISGPSYEQY
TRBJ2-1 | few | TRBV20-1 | SPQMELREQF
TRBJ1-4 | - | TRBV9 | ASSPRAGGWTNEKLF
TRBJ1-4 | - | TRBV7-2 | ASAVRGTNEKLF
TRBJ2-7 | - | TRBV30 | AWSRDRDYEQY
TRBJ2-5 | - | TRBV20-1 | SARGARGETQY
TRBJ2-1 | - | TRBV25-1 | ASFCLYDEQF
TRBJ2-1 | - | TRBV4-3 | ASSQDIGEQF
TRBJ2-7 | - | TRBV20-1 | SARPASGRTLGEQY
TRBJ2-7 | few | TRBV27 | ASTIKAGVSSYEQY
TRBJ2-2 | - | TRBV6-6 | ASSLVGNGELF
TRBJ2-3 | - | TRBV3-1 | ASSHSGESFTDTQY
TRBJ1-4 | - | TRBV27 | ASRQGENEKLF
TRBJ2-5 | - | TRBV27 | ARMDRGEGETQY
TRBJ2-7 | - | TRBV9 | ASSAGQRMSYEQY
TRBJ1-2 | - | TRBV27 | ASSFTPTDFYGYT
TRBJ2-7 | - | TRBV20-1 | SADRGLAGVTNEQY
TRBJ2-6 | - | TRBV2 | ASSPRQVDSGANVLT
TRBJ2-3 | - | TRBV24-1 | ATSETGGITDTQY
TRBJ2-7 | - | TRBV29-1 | SVAEYEQY
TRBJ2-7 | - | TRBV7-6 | ASSLEGRPHYEQY
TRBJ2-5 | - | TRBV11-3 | ASSLDADREEETQY
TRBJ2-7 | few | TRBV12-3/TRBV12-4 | ASSLPPGVDEQY
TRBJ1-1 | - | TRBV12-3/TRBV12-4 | ASSNDRGPLEAF
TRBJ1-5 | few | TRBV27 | AAPGDIDQPQH
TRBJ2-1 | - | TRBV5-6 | ASSSRGSKQF
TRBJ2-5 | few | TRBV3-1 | ASSPLGENFGTQY
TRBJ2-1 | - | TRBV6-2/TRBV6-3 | ASRLPARLFNEQF
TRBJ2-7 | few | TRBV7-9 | ASSRVTYEQY